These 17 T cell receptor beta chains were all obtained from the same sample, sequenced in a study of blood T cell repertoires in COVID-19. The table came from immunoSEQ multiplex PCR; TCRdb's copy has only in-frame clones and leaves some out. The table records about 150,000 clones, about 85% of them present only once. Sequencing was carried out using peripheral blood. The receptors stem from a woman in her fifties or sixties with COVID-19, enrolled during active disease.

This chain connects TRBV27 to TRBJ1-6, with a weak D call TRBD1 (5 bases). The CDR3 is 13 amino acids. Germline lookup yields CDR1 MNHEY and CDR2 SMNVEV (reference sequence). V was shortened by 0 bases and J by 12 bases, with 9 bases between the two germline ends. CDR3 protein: CASSLSRTLPLHF. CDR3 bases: TGTGCCAGCAGTTTATCAAGGACATTACCCCTCCACTTT.

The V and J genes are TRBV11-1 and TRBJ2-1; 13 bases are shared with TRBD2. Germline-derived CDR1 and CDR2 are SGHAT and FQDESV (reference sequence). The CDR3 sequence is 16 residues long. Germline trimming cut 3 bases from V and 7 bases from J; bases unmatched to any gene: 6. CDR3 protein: CASSLRLAGGLNEQFF. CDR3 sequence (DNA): TGTGCCAGCAGCTTGCGACTAGCGGGGGGATTGAATGAGCAGTTCTTC.

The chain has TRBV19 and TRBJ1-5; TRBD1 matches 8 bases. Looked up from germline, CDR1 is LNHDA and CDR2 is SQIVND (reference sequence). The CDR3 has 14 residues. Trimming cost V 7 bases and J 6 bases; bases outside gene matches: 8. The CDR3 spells CASIMTGAVQPQHF. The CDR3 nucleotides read TGTGCCAGTATAATGACAGGGGCCGTTCAGCCCCAGCATTTT.

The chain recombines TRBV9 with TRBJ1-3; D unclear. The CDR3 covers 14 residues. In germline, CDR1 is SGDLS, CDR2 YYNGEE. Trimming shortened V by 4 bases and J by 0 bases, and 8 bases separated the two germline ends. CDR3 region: CASSSTYSGNTIYF. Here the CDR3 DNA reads TGTGCCAGCAGCTCCACCTACTCTGGAAACACCATATATTTT.

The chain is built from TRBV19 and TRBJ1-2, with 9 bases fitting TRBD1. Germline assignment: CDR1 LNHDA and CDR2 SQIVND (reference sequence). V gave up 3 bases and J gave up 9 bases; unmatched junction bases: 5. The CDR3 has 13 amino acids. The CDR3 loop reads CASSITGGQSYTF. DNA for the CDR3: TGTGCCAGTAGTATTACAGGGGGCCAAAGCTACACCTTC. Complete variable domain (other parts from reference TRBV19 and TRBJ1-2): DGGITQSPKYLFRKEGQNVTLSCEQNLNHDAMYWYRQDPGQGLRLIYYSQIVNDFQKGDIAEGYSVSREKKESFPLTVTSAQKNPTAFYLCASSITGGQSYTFGSGTRLTVV.

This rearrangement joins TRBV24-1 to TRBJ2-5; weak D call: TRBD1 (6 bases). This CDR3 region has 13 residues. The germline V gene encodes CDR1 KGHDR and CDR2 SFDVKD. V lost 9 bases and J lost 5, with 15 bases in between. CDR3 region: CATAQSGGETQYF. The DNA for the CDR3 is TGTGCCACCGCACAATCTGGGGGCGAGACCCAGTACTTC.

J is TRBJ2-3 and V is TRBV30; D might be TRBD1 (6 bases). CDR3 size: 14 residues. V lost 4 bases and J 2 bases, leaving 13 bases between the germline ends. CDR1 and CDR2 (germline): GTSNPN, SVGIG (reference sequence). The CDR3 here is CAWKAGVITDTQYF. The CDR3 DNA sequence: TGTGCCTGGAAAGCAGGGGTCATCACAGATACGCAGTATTTT.

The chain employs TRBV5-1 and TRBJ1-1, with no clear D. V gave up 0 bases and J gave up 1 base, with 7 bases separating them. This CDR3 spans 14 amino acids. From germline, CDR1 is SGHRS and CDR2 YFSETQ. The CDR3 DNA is TGCGCCAGCAGCTTGGCGTGGAGGAACACTGAAGCTTTCTTT. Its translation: CASSLAWRNTEAFF.

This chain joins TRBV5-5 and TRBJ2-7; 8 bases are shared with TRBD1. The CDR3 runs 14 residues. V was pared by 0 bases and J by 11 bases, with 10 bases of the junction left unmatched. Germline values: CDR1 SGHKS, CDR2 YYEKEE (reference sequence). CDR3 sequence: CASSLAGRQGMEYF. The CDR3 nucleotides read TGTGCCAGCAGCTTGGCTGGGAGACAGGGGATGGAGTACTTC.

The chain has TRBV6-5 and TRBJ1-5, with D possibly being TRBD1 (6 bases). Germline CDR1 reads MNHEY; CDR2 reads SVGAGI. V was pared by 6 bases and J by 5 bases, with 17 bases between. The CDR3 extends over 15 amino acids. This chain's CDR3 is CASSVGGSAYQPQHF. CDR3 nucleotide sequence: TGTGCCAGCAGCGTAGGGGGATCCGCTTATCAGCCCCAGCATTTT.

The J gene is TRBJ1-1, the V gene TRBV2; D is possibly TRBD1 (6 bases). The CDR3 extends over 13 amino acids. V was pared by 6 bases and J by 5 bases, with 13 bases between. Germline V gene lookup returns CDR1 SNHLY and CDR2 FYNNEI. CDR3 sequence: CASRASRGTEAFF. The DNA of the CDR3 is TGTGCCAGCAGGGCCTCGAGGGGGACTGAAGCTTTCTTT.

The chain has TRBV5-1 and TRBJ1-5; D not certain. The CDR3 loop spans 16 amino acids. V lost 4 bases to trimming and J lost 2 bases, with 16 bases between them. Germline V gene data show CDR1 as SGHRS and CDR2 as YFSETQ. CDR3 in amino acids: CASSPGVGAGNQPQHF. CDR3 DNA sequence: TGCGCCAGCAGCCCGGGAGTGGGCGCGGGCAATCAGCCCCAGCATTTT.

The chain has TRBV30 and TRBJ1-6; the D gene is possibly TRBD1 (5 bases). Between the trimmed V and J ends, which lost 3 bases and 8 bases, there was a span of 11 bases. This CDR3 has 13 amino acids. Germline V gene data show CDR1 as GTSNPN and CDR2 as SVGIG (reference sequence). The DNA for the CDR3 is TGTGCCTGGAGCCCGGGACTTCATTCACCCCTCCACTTT. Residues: CAWSPGLHSPLHF.

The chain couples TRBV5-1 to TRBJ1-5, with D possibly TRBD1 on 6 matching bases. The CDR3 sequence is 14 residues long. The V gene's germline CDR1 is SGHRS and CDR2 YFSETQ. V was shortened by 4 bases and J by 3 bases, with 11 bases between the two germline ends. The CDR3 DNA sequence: TGCGCCAGCAGCCCGGACAGACCCAATCAGCCCCAGCATTTT. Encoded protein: CASSPDRPNQPQHF.

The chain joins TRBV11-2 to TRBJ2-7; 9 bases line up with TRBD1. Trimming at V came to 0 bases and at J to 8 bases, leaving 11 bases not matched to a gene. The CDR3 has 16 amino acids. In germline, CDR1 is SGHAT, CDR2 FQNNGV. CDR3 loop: CASSLDPNPGQGKQYF. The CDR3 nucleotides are TGTGCCAGCAGCTTAGATCCCAACCCGGGACAGGGCAAGCAGTACTTC.

CDR3 sequence (DNA): TGTGCCAGCAGCGAGGGCGTGACTAGCGGGAGAATCTACAATGAGCAGTTCTTC. Its translation: CASSEGVTSGRIYNEQFF. The chain has TRBV14 and TRBJ2-1, with 12 bases aligning to TRBD2. The ends lost 5 bases at V and 3 bases at J; junction bases unmatched: 11. This CDR3 has 18 residues. Per germline, CDR1 SGHDN and CDR2 FVKESK. Full variable domain (remainder filled in from reference TRBV14 and TRBJ2-1): EAGVTQFPSHSVIEKGQTVTLRCDPISGHDNLYWYRRVMGKEIKFLLHFVKESKQDESGMPNNRFLAERTGGTYSTLKVQPAELEDSGVYFCASSEGVTSGRIYNEQFFGPGTRLTVL.

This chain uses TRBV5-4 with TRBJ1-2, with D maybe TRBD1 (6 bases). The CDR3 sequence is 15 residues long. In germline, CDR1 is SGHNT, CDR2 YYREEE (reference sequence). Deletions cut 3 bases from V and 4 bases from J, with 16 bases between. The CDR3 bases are TGTGCCAGCAGCTGGGCCGGGACACCCTCCTATGGCTACACCTTC. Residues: CASSWAGTPSYGYTF.